The rows below give T cell receptor beta chains drawn from one sample of a study of blood T cell repertoires in COVID-19. Data came from immunoSEQ multiplex PCR; TCRdb stores just in-frame clones and leaves some out. The repertoire holds roughly 410,000 clones, with approximately 89% as singletons. Source material: peripheral blood. The receptor source for this set is an older woman with COVID-19, enrolled during active disease. Each CDR3 is given with its conserved first and last residue. A D gene is named only where the DNA matches it firmly. Rows give clone size only sometimes, using once, few, many, or a class for an expanded clone.

>.|TRBJ2-2|TRBV5-1|TRBD2
CASSITSGGTNTGELFF
TGCGCCAGCAGCATAACTAGCGGGGGGACGAACACCGGGGAGCTGTTTTTT
>once|TRBJ1-1|TRBV27|TRBD1
CASSSIGQGRLGTEAFF
TGTGCCAGCAGTTCGATCGGACAGGGGCGGTTGGGGACTGAAGCTTTCTTT
>.|TRBJ2-1|TRBV3-1/TRBV3-2|TRBD2
CASSPTHSGGAGNEQFF
TGTGCCAGCAGCCCCACCCATAGCGGGGGGGCGGGCAATGAGCAGTTCTTC
>.|TRBJ2-3|TRBV7-9|.
CASSLGSLSTDTQYF
TGTGCCAGCAGCTTAGGGAGCCTCAGCACAGATACGCAGTATTTT
>.|TRBJ1-1|TRBV14|.
CASSQVQGRNTEAFF
TGTGCCAGCAGCCAAGTTCAGGGCCGGAACACTGAAGCTTTCTTT
>.|TRBJ2-7|TRBV5-5|.
CASSLYTVYEQYF
TGTGCCAGCAGCTTATACACAGTCTACGAGCAGTACTTC
>.|TRBJ1-4|TRBV5-1|.
CASSQTGRENEKLFF
TGCGCCAGCAGCCAAACAGGGAGGGAGAATGAAAAACTGTTTTTT
>.|TRBJ1-6|TRBV6-6|.
CASSYSSSNSPLHF
TGTGCCAGCAGTTACTCGAGCTCTAATTCACCCCTCCACTTT
>.|TRBJ1-2|TRBV9|TRBD1
CASSTLPGQVNGYTF
TGTGCCAGCAGCACCCTACCAGGACAGGTGAATGGCTACACCTTC
>.|TRBJ2-5|TRBV3-1/TRBV3-2|.
CASSQFRTGGETQYF
TGTGCCAGCAGCCAATTTCGGACAGGAGGGGAGACCCAGTACTTC
>few|TRBJ1-1|TRBV18|.
CASSLEENTEAFF
TGTGCCAGCTCACTTGAGGAGAACACTGAAGCTTTCTTT
>.|TRBJ2-7|TRBV5-8|TRBD1
CASSSGTGRGYEQYF
TGTGCCAGCAGCTCGGGGACAGGTCGAGGGTACGAGCAGTACTTC
>once|TRBJ2-3|TRBV11-2|.
CASSLQGDTQYF
TGTGCCAGCAGTTTGCAGGGGGATACGCAGTATTTT
>.|TRBJ2-7|TRBV7-9|.
CASTRDLAYEQYF
TGTGCCAGCACCCGGGACTTAGCCTACGAGCAGTACTTC
>.|TRBJ1-1|TRBV18|TRBD1
CASSPRTGGSSTEAFF
TGTGCCAGCTCACCAAGGACAGGGGGCAGTAGCACTGAAGCTTTCTTT
>.|TRBJ2-3|TRBV11-2|TRBD1
CASSLRGTGRTDTQYF
TGTGCCAGCAGCTTAAGAGGGACAGGACGCACAGATACGCAGTATTTT
>.|TRBJ2-1|TRBV3-1/TRBV3-2|TRBD2
CASSRGLAGASLHNEQFF
TGTGCCAGCAGCCGGGGACTAGCGGGGGCCTCCCTGCACAATGAGCAGTTCTTC
>.|TRBJ1-4|TRBV15|TRBD1
CATSRDNRGGKLFF
TGTGCCACCAGCAGAGACAACAGGGGGGGAAAACTGTTTTTT
>.|TRBJ1-4|TRBV6-5|.
CASSPGGAAEKLFF
TGTGCCAGCAGTCCCGGGGGGGCGGCTGAAAAACTGTTTTTT
>.|TRBJ1-2|TRBV4-2|TRBD1
CASSQDPQGDGYTF
TGTGCCAGCAGCCAAGATCCTCAGGGGGATGGCTACACCTTC
>.|TRBJ1-2|TRBV2|.
CASIRQTIYGYTF
TGTGCCAGCATACGACAGACGATCTATGGCTACACCTTC
>.|TRBJ1-6|TRBV19|TRBD1
CASSINSNRGRSPLHF
TGTGCCAGTAGTATTAACTCAAACAGGGGGCGTTCACCCCTCCACTTT
>.|TRBJ1-1|TRBV27|.
CASRPGGARVNTEAFF
TGTGCCAGCAGGCCCGGGGGGGCGCGGGTGAACACTGAAGCTTTCTTT
>.|TRBJ2-3|TRBV10-1|.
CASITRVLDTDTQYF
TGCGCCAGCATCACTCGGGTTCTCGACACAGATACGCAGTATTTT
>few|TRBJ1-2|TRBV27|.
CASSSYSDPGNYGYTF
TGTGCCAGCAGTTCCTACAGTGACCCAGGAAACTATGGCTACACCTTC
>few|TRBJ1-1|TRBV27|.
CASSLSPAGTEAFF
TGTGCCAGCAGTTTATCCCCGGCGGGCACTGAAGCTTTCTTT
>.|TRBJ2-7|TRBV5-1|TRBD1
CASSFMTGPGEQYF
TGCGCCAGCAGCTTCATGACAGGGCCCGGGGAGCAGTACTTC
>once|TRBJ2-1|TRBV27|TRBD2
CASSLPRTSLDEQFF
TGTGCCAGCAGTTTACCCCGGACTAGCCTTGATGAGCAGTTCTTC
>.|TRBJ2-7|TRBV2|.
CASREARLEKYF
TGTGCCAGCAGGGAGGCACGTCTGGAAAAGTACTTC